One and the same sample provided the 15 T cell receptor beta chains below, sequenced in a study of cytomegalovirus exposure and HLA in healthy donors. The PCR contained 60 Vbeta and 13 Jbeta primers. Repertoires were generated with immunoSEQ multiplex PCR, while TCRdb's copy carries only in-frame clones and drops some. The sample carries more than 95,000 clones, roughly four fifths recorded once. What was sequenced was PBMCs. These receptors all stem from a man aged 45-60 years in good health and CMV-seronegative.

On this clone itself: At one of its ends the junction is not consistent with the germline gene, which may arise from a read error. The V and J genes are TRBV7-9 and TRBJ2-7; tentative D call: TRBD1 (6 bases). CDR3 length: 14 residues. Per germline, CDR1 SEHNR and CDR2 FQNEAQ (reference sequence). The chain's CDR3 is CSSSSQGSSYEQYF. CDR3 bases: TGTTCCAGCAGCTCACAGGGATCCTCCTACGAGCAGTACTTC.

This chain connects TRBV6-6 to TRBJ1-2, with D perhaps matching TRBD1 (6 bases). Trimming left V 2 bases short and J 3 bases short, with 16 bases between. CDR3 length: 16 residues. CDR1 is MNHNY and CDR2 is SVGAGI in the germline V gene (reference sequence). The CDR3 DNA reads as TGTGCCAGCAGTTACGACTCGGGGACACCGGACTATGGCTACACCTTC. Translated, it gives CASSYDSGTPDYGYTF.

Here the CDR3 DNA reads TGTGCCAGCAGTTACGCGGCAGGGGGATCAGGGCAGCCCCAGCATTTT. Amino acid sequence: CASSYAAGGSGQPQHF. The chain joins TRBV6-6 to TRBJ1-5, with TRBD1 matching 7 bases. Trimming cost V 2 bases and J 7 bases; bases outside gene matches: 11. Per the germline V gene, CDR1 is MNHNY and CDR2 is SVGAGI (reference sequence). There are 16 residues in the CDR3.

V is TRBV5-1 and J is TRBJ2-1, with 8 bases matching TRBD1. The V and J ends lost 2 bases and 9 bases, in that order; junction bases with no gene match: 10. CDR1 SGHRS and CDR2 YFSETQ come from the germline V gene. The CDR3 runs to 15 residues. The CDR3 protein is CASSLGQGGFGEQFF. The DNA of the CDR3 is TGCGCCAGCAGCTTAGGACAGGGAGGTTTCGGTGAGCAGTTCTTC.

DNA of the CDR3: TGTGCCACAGCGAGACTAGCGGGGGGCCTAGATACGCAGTATTTT. This codes for CATARLAGGLDTQYF. V usage is TRBV15 and J usage is TRBJ2-3; 13 bases fit TRBD2. Unmatched junction bases numbered 8, after V lost 9 bases and J lost 5 bases. The length of the CDR3 is 15 residues. In germline, CDR1 is LNHNV, CDR2 YYDKDF (reference sequence).

This sequence joins TRBV5-5 and TRBJ2-2; D is unresolved. V lost 1 base and J lost 7, with 8 bases in between. CDR1 SGHKS and CDR2 YYEKEE come from the germline V gene (reference sequence). The CDR3 spans 13 residues. The CDR3 nucleotides read TGTGCCAGCAGCTTGCGCGGTGGCGGGGAGCTGTTTTTT. Protein product: CASSLRGGGELFF. Variable domain in full (rest from reference TRBV5-5 and TRBJ2-2): DAGVTQSPTHLIKTRGQQVTLRCSPISGHKSVSWYQQVLGQGPQFIFQYYEKEERGRGNFPDRFSARQFPNYSSELNVNALLLGDSALYLCASSLRGGGELFFGEGSRLTVL.

This chain connects TRBV5-1 to TRBJ2-3; TRBD2 matches 9 bases. V shed 3 bases and J 4 bases; nucleotides not matched to a gene: 12. CDR1 is SGHRS and CDR2 is YFSETQ in the germline V gene. CDR3 length: 17 amino acids. DNA for the CDR3: TGCGCCAGCAGCTCGACTAGTAGGACTAGCGTCCCAGATACGCAGTATTTT. The encoded protein is CASSSTSRTSVPDTQYF.

This clone was seen a few times. The chain combines TRBV6-5 with TRBJ1-2, with D perhaps TRBD1 (6 bases). Deletions cut 6 bases from V and 4 bases from J, with 12 bases between. This CDR3 comprises 13 residues. The germline gives CDR1 MNHEY, CDR2 SVGAGI. In DNA form, the CDR3 reads TGTGCCAGCAGGGACAGCGGGGTCTATGGCTACACCTTC. This sequence encodes CASRDSGVYGYTF.

The chain links TRBV5-1 to TRBJ2-3; TRBD2 aligns across 8 bases. Germline values: CDR1 SGHRS, CDR2 YFSETQ. V dropped 5 bases and J dropped 13; count of bases not matched to a gene: 15. CDR3 length equals 14 residues. CDR3 nucleotides: TGCGCCAGCAGGTCGGGGGGGCCCGCACTGGGAGAGTATTTT. This codes for CASRSGGPALGEYF.

The chain couples TRBV23-1 to TRBJ1-4; 8 bases line up with TRBD1. TRBV23-1 is sorted into the ORF group, with uncertain function. The CDR3 totals 23 residues. The junction had 24 bases not matched to a gene; V was cut back by 1 base and J by 2 bases. Written as DNA, the CDR3 is TGCGCCAGCAGTCAATATGTAAACTGGGAGACAGGGGCCCCGGGATCGACTAATGAAAAACTGTTTTTT. Translating it yields CASSQYVNWETGAPGSTNEKLFF.

The chain uses TRBV5-6 and TRBJ1-4, with D possibly matching TRBD1 (5 bases). The germline V gene encodes CDR1 SGHDT and CDR2 YYEEEE. The CDR3 runs to 15 residues. V was pared by 1 base and J by 2 bases, with 9 bases between. In DNA, the CDR3 is TGTGCCAGCAGCTTGTTGGGGCCCACTAATGAAAAACTGTTTTTT. Translated, it gives CASSLLGPTNEKLFF.

This chain uses TRBV10-3 with TRBJ1-1; D not certain. V lost 6 bases and J 6 bases, leaving 11 bases between the germline ends. Germline CDR1 and CDR2: ENHRY and SYGVKD. The CDR3 runs to 12 residues. In nucleotides, the CDR3 is TGTGCCATCAGGGGCAGTGATTCTGAAGCTTTCTTT. This translates into CAIRGSDSEAFF.

The chain joins TRBV2 to TRBJ2-7; possible D gene TRBD1, 6 bases. Germline lookup yields CDR1 SNHLY and CDR2 FYNNEI. Deletions cut 9 bases from V and 2 bases from J, with 14 bases between. There are 13 residues in the CDR3. The chain's CDR3 is CASRQGSAYEQYF. CDR3 DNA: TGTGCCAGTCGCCAGGGGTCCGCCTACGAGCAGTACTTC.

The V gene is TRBV25-1, the J gene TRBJ1-1; D not resolved. The CDR3 contains 13 residues. V was shortened by 8 bases and J by 1 base, with 11 bases between the two germline ends. CDR1 is MGHDK and CDR2 is SYGVNS in the germline V gene. DNA of the CDR3: TGTGCCAGCCTCGGGAGTACGAACACTGAAGCTTTCTTT. Protein: CASLGSTNTEAFF.

V and J are TRBV19 and TRBJ2-1; TRBD2 matches 10 bases. The germline CDR1 and CDR2 sequences are LNHDA and SQIVND (reference sequence). The V segment lost 5 bases and the J segment 4 bases; nucleotides outside the gene matches: 5. The CDR3 consists of 15 residues. The CDR3: CASSRAGGRYNEQFF. The CDR3 DNA sequence: TGTGCCAGTAGTCGAGCGGGGGGGCGATACAATGAGCAGTTCTTC. The full variable domain, its missing parts supplied by reference TRBV19 and TRBJ2-1, is DGGITQSPKYLFRKEGQNVTLSCEQNLNHDAMYWYRQDPGQGLRLIYYSQIVNDFQKGDIAEGYSVSREKKESFPLTVTSAQKNPTAFYLCASSRAGGRYNEQFFGPGTRLTVL.